A single sample is the source of the 5 T cell receptor beta chains below, sequenced in a study of shared clonotypes between healthy human individuals. Naive CD8 populations comprised CD45RO-negative cells positively selected for CCR7, excluding terminally differentiated effector memory CD45RA+ cells. Profiled with immunoSEQ multiplex PCR; TCRdb holds only in-frame clones, not every one. In the table there are a few million clones, roughly 95% of which are singletons. What was sequenced was naive CD8+ T cells from PBMCs. Source of these receptors: a man between 18 and 35 years old in good health. Some clones in this sample may be carry-over from other donors' samples.

Concerning this clone itself: At the DNA level, this CDR3 is encoded by other sequences in the same sample as well. This chain joins TRBV9 and TRBJ2-5, with D possibly being TRBD2 (5 bases). Germline V lookup: CDR1 SGDLS, CDR2 YYNGEE. Deletions cut 1 base from V and 2 bases from J, with 12 bases between. This CDR3 spans 15 amino acids. The CDR3 region has the DNA TGTGCCAGCAGCGTACTCGGGGTCGGGCAAGAGACCCAGTACTTC. Protein: CASSVLGVGQETQYF.

The chain has TRBV7-9 and TRBJ2-3; 8 bases are a match to TRBD1. The V segment lost 4 bases and the J segment 2 bases; nucleotides outside the gene matches: 8. This CDR3 has 16 residues. Germline V gives CDR1 SEHNR, CDR2 FQNEAQ (reference sequence). CDR3 DNA sequence: TGTGCCAGCAGCTCACGATCGGGACAGGACACAGATACGCAGTATTTT. Translating it yields CASSSRSGQDTDTQYF.

The J gene is TRBJ1-1, the V gene TRBV4-3; the D gene is possibly TRBD1 (5 bases). Per germline, CDR1 LGHNA and CDR2 YSLEER. The CDR3 extends over 17 amino acids. Between the trimmed V and J ends, which lost 3 bases and 4 bases, there was a span of 21 bases. This chain's CDR3 is CASSQALPWGEGTEAFF. Written as DNA, the CDR3 is TGCGCCAGCAGCCAGGCCCTCCCGTGGGGGGAAGGCACTGAAGCTTTCTTT.

This clone appeared once. V and J are TRBV4-1 and TRBJ2-7, with 10 nucleotides matching TRBD2. Trimming removed 3 bases from V and 6 bases from J; junction bases left unmatched: 14. The CDR3 is 17 amino acids. The V gene's germline CDR1 is MGHRA and CDR2 YSYEKL. The CDR3 nucleotides are TGCGCCAGCAGCCACCCGACGCTAGCGGGAGAATCGGTCGAGCAGTACTTC. Translated, it gives CASSHPTLAGESVEQYF.

As concerns this clone: The sample carries other DNA sequences with the same CDR3. The rearrangement links TRBV28 to TRBJ2-7, with D maybe TRBD2 (6 bases). Trimming removed 3 bases at V and 2 bases at J, with 14 bases between. Germline V gene sequence: CDR1 MDHEN, CDR2 SYDVKM. The CDR3 length is 15 residues. CDR3 protein: CASSFPPGGTYEQYF. The DNA of the CDR3 is TGTGCCAGCAGTTTCCCCCCCGGAGGGACCTACGAGCAGTACTTC.